This TCR beta chain was obtained from a study of radiotherapy plus CTLA-4 blockade in lung cancer. Losses at the gene ends were 2 bases for V and 3 bases for J; bases not matched to a gene: 7. CDR1 is MDHEN and CDR2 is SYDVKM in the germline V gene. CDR3 size: 18 residues. This clone was counted between two and nine times. Its antigen remains unidentified. This table comes from immunoSEQ multiplex PCR, and its TCRdb copy is limited to in-frame clones, with some not included. The data contain 110,000 or so clones, nearly 80% of them singletons. Points from the study as a whole: Radiotherapy plus ipilimumab was followed by expansion in blood of tumor-derived TCR clones.

The V call is TRBV28, the J call TRBJ2-6; 10 nucleotides line up with TRBD2. The sequence was obtained from a human donor with non-small cell lung cancer who had a partial response to radiotherapy plus ipilimumab. This material consisted of peripheral blood, taken from a patient treated with radiotherapy plus ipilimumab. CDR3 DNA sequence: TGTGCCAGCAGTTTAGAAAGCGGGAGGGCTGGTGGGGCCAACGTCCTGACTTTC. Protein sequence: CASSLESGRAGGANVLTF.